Sequencing of this TCR beta chain was carried out in a study of PD-L1 blockade in urothelial cancer. Overall study results and limits: Where pretreatment blood TCR clonality fell below the median, better survival was predicted.

The V segment lost 5 bases and the J segment 7 bases; nucleotides outside the gene matches: 6. This CDR3 spans 13 amino acids. The germline V gene encodes CDR1 GTSNPN and CDR2 SVGIG (reference sequence). Details on this clone: The antigen is unknown.

Sequenced by immunoSEQ multiplex PCR; TCRdb stores in-frame clones only, minus some. The table includes about 56,000 clones, 70% to 90% detected once. The sequence came from a man aged 50-60 years with urothelial cancer. Sequenced here: PBMCs, sampled around atezolizumab (anti-PD-L1) treatment. The chain recombines TRBV30 with TRBJ1-4, with TRBD1 matching 8 bases. CDR3 protein: CAWDRGVSEKLFF. The CDR3 bases are TGTGCCTGGGACAGGGGAGTTAGTGAAAAACTGTTTTTT.